This TCR beta chain was sequenced for a study of graft-versus-host responses after intestinal transplantation. On the study more broadly: Multivisceral, liver-intestinal, or isolated intestinal transplants were given to recipients. After anti-thymocyte globulin induction, recipients took tacrolimus and steroids for approximately 3 years.

Germline V gene sequence: CDR1 MDHEN, CDR2 SYDVKM. Between the trimmed V and J ends, which lost 2 bases and 7 bases, there was a span of 6 bases. The CDR3 runs to 12 residues. Overall study results and limits: Peak circulating GvH clone levels tracked with early post-transplant HvG declines.

Libraries were prepared by immunoSEQ multiplex PCR; TCRdb keeps only in-frame clonotypes and omits some of them. This table holds 100,000 or so clones, 91% found once. In the case of this clone: Its antigen remains unknown.

The TCR sequence derives from a human donor who was the organ donor for an intestinal transplant. V and J are TRBV28 and TRBJ2-4; D unresolved. The sequencing used unstimulated CD4+ T cells sorted from spleen or lymph node cells, collected before transplant. CDR3 DNA sequence: TGTGCCAGCAGTTTAAAGAGGAACATTCAGTACTTC. This sequence encodes CASSLKRNIQYF.